A selection of T cell receptor beta chains follows, all from one sample in a study of blood T cell repertoires in COVID-19. Sequencing used immunoSEQ multiplex PCR; TCRdb keeps in-frame clones, though not all of them. The sample includes 150,000 to 200,000 clones, roughly nine tenths seen only once; the top ten take 7% to 8%. The specimen was peripheral blood. These receptors came from a woman aged 80 or older in a cohort sampled during active or convalescent COVID-19. Both conserved end residues are part of each CDR3. D genes are given only for firm matches. The size entry is marked missing in some rows and otherwise reads once, few, many or a size class.

d_gene	j_gene	abundance	v_gene	CDR3nt	CDR3aa
TRBD1	TRBJ1-4	-	TRBV11-2	TGTGCCAGCAGCACACAGGGGGCTAATGAAAAACTGTTTTTT	CASSTQGANEKLFF
-	TRBJ1-4	-	TRBV18	TGTGCCAGCTCAGGGATCAGGGGAACTAATGAAAAACTGTTTTTT	CASSGIRGTNEKLFF
-	TRBJ1-5	-	TRBV5-5	TGTGCCAGCAGCTTGACAGGGACCGGGAATCAGCCCCAGCATTTT	CASSLTGTGNQPQHF
-	TRBJ2-1	-	TRBV5-1	TGCGCCAGCAGCCCCTCCGGAACGGGGAATGAGCAGTTCTTC	CASSPSGTGNEQFF
TRBD1	TRBJ1-5	-	TRBV30	TGTGCCTGGAGTGTACTTGGGACAGGGAGTCAGCCCCAGCATTTT	CAWSVLGTGSQPQHF
-	TRBJ1-5	-	TRBV7-2	TGTGCCAGCAGCTCGCAGGGAGGTAATCAGCCCCAGCATTTT	CASSSQGGNQPQHF
TRBD1	TRBJ1-4	-	TRBV11-2	TGTGCCAGCAGCCCGGGCAGGGGGCGCCGGGCTAATGAAAAACTGTTTTTT	CASSPGRGRRANEKLFF
-	TRBJ1-2	-	TRBV5-4	TGTGCCAGCAGCCTAGCCCTAGAGAACTATGGCTACACCTTC	CASSLALENYGYTF
-	TRBJ1-3	-	TRBV7-9	TGTGCCAGCTGCTGTCCCCCTGGAGGGCCCTCTGGAAACACCATATATTTT	CASCCPPGGPSGNTIYF
-	TRBJ1-2	once	TRBV5-1	TGCGCCAGCAGCTTTTTACAGGCGAACTATGGCTACACCTTC	CASSFLQANYGYTF
TRBD1	TRBJ2-2	-	TRBV10-1	TGCGCCAGCAGTGTGGGACCGGGACAGGGGGTCACCGGGGAGCTGTTTTTT	CASSVGPGQGVTGELFF
TRBD1	TRBJ1-6	-	TRBV5-1	TGCGCCAGCAGCCCGGACAGGGGTTCCAGTTCACCCCTCCACTTT	CASSPDRGSSSPLHF
TRBD1	TRBJ2-1	-	TRBV9	TGTGCCAGCAGCACGTCCCGGGACAGGGGAGTCCACTCCTACAATGAGCAGTTCTTC	CASSTSRDRGVHSYNEQFF
TRBD1	TRBJ2-1	-	TRBV18	TGTGCCAGCTCACCACGGCCGTTGGGACAGGGGGCCGGTGAGCAGTTCTTC	CASSPRPLGQGAGEQFF
-	TRBJ2-3	-	TRBV6-5	TGTGCCAGCAGTAACGGGGACACAGATACGCAGTATTTT	CASSNGDTDTQYF
-	TRBJ1-1	-	TRBV15	TGTGCCACCAGCAGAGATAAGGGAGTGAACACTGAAGCTTTCTTT	CATSRDKGVNTEAFF
-	TRBJ1-1	-	TRBV9	TGTGCCAGCAGCCCCTGGGGGGTGTCAAACACTGAAGCTTTCTTT	CASSPWGVSNTEAFF
TRBD1	TRBJ2-7	-	TRBV18	TGTGCCAGCTCACCAGGGACAGGAACACCCTACGAGCAGTACTTC	CASSPGTGTPYEQYF
TRBD1	TRBJ1-4	once	TRBV6-6	TGTGCCAGCAGTCCCCAAACCAGGGGGCTGGGTAATGAAAAACTGTTTTTT	CASSPQTRGLGNEKLFF
TRBD1	TRBJ2-7	-	TRBV6-2/TRBV6-3	TGTGCCAGCAGCCGCCAAGGACAGGGGTTCTACGAGCAGTACTTC	CASSRQGQGFYEQYF
TRBD1	TRBJ2-2	few	TRBV10-1	TGCGCCAGCCACAAAGGGGGCAACACCGGGGAGCTGTTTTTT	CASHKGGNTGELFF
-	TRBJ1-4	-	TRBV27	TGTGCCAGCAGTTCTTGGGGCAGTGCAACTAATGAAAAACTGTTTTTT	CASSSWGSATNEKLFF
TRBD1	TRBJ1-5	-	TRBV6-2/TRBV6-3	TGTGCCAGCAGTTACTCGGGCGACAGGGGGCGTATACGCAATCAGCCCCAGCATTTT	CASSYSGDRGRIRNQPQHF
TRBD2	TRBJ2-5	-	TRBV30	TGTGCCTGGAGTTCACCCAGGCGGGGGAACCAAGAGACCCAGTACTTC	CAWSSPRRGNQETQYF
-	TRBJ2-2	-	TRBV7-7	TGTGCCAGCAGTCCGTTGGGCAGGGGCACCGGGGAGCTGTTTTTT	CASSPLGRGTGELFF
TRBD1	TRBJ1-3	-	TRBV9	TGTGCCAGCAGCGCACCAAGGGGGGACAGAACTGGAAACACCATATATTTT	CASSAPRGDRTGNTIYF